This T cell receptor (beta chain) was identified in a study of blood T cells in healthy people across ages. Study outcomes and limitations: Diversity was higher, and naive CD4+ cells more numerous, in long-lived donors than in aged donors. Nothing was known about donor CMV status, and this possibly confounded expanded clonotype changes. Diversity figures derived from one million T cells were judged to underestimate the true value.

PCR was performed a second time for about 7 to 11 cycles using a sample-barcoded 5' primer and a J-beta primer mix. TCRdb ran MiXCR on the 5' RACE reads and lists one entry per CDR3 protein. The sample lists approximately 600,000 distinct CDR3 sequences; about 54% were seen once. This CDR3 spans 17 amino acids. Per the germline V gene, CDR1 is MDHEN and CDR2 is SYDVKM. Between the trimmed V and J ends, which lost 2 bases and 8 bases, there was a span of 22 bases. Of note for this clonotype: Its antigen is as yet unknown.

The rearrangement links TRBV28 to TRBJ2-1; D is perhaps TRBD1 (6 bases). Material: blood. This clonotype was sampled from a man in his fifties or sixties in good health. The CDR3 spells CASSLGASGTWEYEQFF. CDR3 DNA sequence: TGTGCCAGCAGTTTAGGCGCCTCCGGGACATGGGAATATGAGCAGTTCTTC.